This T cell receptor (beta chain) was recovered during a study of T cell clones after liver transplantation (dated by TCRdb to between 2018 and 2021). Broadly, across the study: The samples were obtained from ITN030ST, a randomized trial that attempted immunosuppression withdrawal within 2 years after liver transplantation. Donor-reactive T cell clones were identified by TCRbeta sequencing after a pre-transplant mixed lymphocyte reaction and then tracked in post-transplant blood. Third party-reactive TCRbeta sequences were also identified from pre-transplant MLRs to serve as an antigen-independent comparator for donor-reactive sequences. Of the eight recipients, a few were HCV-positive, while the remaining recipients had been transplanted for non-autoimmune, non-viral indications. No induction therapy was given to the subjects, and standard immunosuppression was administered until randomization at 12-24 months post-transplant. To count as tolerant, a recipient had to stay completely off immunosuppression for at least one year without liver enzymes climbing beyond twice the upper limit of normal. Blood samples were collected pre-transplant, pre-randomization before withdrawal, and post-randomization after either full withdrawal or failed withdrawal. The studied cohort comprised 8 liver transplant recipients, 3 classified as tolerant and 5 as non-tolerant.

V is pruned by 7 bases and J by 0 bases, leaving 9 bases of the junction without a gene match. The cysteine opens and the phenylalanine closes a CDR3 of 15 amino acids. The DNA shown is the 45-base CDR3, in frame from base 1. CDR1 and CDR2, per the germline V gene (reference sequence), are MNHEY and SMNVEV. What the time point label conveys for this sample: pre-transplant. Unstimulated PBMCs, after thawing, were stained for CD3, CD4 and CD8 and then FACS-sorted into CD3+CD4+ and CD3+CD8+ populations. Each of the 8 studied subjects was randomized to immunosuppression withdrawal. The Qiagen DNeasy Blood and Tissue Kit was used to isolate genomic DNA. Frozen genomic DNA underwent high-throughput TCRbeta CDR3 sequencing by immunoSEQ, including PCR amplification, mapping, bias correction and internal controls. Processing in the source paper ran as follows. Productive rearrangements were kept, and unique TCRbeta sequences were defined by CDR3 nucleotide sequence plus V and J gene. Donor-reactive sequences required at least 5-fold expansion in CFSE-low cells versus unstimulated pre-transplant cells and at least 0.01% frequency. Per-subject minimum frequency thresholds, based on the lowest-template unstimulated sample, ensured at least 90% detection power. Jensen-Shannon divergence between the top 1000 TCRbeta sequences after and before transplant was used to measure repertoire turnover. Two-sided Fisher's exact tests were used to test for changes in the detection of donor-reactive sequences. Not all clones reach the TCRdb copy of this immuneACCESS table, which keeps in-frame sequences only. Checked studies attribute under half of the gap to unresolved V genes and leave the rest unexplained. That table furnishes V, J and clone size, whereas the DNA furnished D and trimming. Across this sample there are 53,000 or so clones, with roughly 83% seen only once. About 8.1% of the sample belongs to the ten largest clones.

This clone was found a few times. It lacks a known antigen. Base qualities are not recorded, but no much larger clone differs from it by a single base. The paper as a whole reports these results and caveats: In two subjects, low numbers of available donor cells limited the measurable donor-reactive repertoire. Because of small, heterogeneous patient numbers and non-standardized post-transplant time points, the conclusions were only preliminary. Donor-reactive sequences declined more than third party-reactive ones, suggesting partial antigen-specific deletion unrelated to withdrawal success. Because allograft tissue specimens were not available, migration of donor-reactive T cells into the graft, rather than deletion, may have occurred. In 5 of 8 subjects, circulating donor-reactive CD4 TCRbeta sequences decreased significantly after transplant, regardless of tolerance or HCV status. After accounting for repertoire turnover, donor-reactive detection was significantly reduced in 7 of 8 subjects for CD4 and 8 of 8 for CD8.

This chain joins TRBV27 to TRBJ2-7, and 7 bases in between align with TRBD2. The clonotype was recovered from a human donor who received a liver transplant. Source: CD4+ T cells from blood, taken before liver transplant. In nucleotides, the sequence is TGTGCCAGCAAGGCACGGCGGGAGCCCTCCTACGAGCAGTACTTC. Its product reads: CASKARREPSYEQYF.